These 31 T cell receptor beta chains were sequenced from one sample in a study of T cells in Graves' hyperthyroidism and ophthalmopathy. TCR beta CDR3 regions were amplified from RNA transcripts. In the first-round RT-PCR of the TCR CDR3, the HTBI primer set was used. TCRdb independently ran MiXCR on the multiplex PCR reads; one entry per CDR3 protein. The table has a few hundred thousand distinct CDR3 sequences, less than 25% seen once; the top ten hold 26%. The sequenced material came from blood. Every receptor here comes from a young man with Graves' hyperthyroidism.

The sample holds many counts of this clonotype. The V gene is TRBV4-1, the J gene TRBJ1-1; TRBD1 is a possible D gene (5 bases). In germline, CDR1 is MGHRA, CDR2 YSYEKL. This CDR3 region has 15 residues. Trimming took 1 base from V and 4 from J, leaving 13 bases between them. CDR3 sequence reads: CASSQGGGAGTEAFF. In DNA form, the CDR3 reads TGCGCCAGCAGCCAAGGTGGAGGGGCGGGCACTGAAGCTTTCTTT.

This clonotype was counted ten times or more. The chain joins TRBV7-9 to TRBJ1-1; weak D call: TRBD1 (5 bases). V was trimmed by 5 bases and J by 7 bases, leaving 14 bases between them. This CDR3 has 13 amino acids. Germline V lookup: CDR1 SEHNR, CDR2 FQNEAQ (reference sequence). The CDR3 reads CASSPRQGGEAFF. For the CDR3, the DNA is TGTGCCAGCAGCCCACGGCAGGGAGGTGAAGCTTTCTTT. The full variable domain, rest sourced from reference TRBV7-9 and TRBJ1-1, is DTGVSQNPRHKITKRGQNVTFRCDPISEHNRLYWYRQTLGQGPEFLTYFQNEAQLEKSRLLSDRFSAERPKGSFSTLEIQRTEQGDSAMYLCASSPRQGGEAFFGQGTRLTVV.

This clonotype was seen at least ten times. The rearrangement links TRBV6-1 to TRBJ2-6; TRBD1 is a possible D gene (6 bases). V was cut by 3 bases and J by 5 bases, with 8 bases left in between. The CDR3 runs 14 residues. CDR1 and CDR2 from the germline V gene are MNHNS and SASEGT. The CDR3 loop is CASSDRGWANVLTF. The CDR3 nucleotides read TGTGCCAGCAGTGACAGGGGCTGGGCCAACGTCCTGACTTTC.

The rearrangement links TRBV19 to TRBJ1-5, with TRBD1 identical over 7 bases. The CDR3 is made up of 16 amino acids. Germline V gives CDR1 LNHDA, CDR2 SQIVND (reference sequence). Trimming took 3 bases from V and 0 from J; bases not matched to a gene: 5. CDR3 sequence (DNA): TGTGCCAGTAGTATTGGACAGGAATTTAGCAATCAGCCCCAGCATTTT. This codes for CASSIGQEFSNQPQHF.

J is TRBJ1-6 and V is TRBV6-1; a weak D match, TRBD1 (5 bases). Trimming removed 8 bases at V and 12 bases at J, with 17 bases between. The germline V gene has CDR1 MNHNS and CDR2 SASEGT. This CDR3 has 13 amino acids. The CDR3 nucleotides are TGTGCCAGCGGAGGCAGGGCTCAGGAACCCCTCCACTTT. It translates to CASGGRAQEPLHF.

The sample holds a few counts of this clonotype. V and J are TRBV12-3 or TRBV12-4 and TRBJ1-3; TRBD1 might be the D (6 bases). CDR3 length: 16 residues. With 4 bases removed from V and 0 bases from J, the gap between germline ends came to 13 bases. CDR3 DNA: TGTGCCAGCAGTTCACAACTCAGGGGCTCTGGAAACACCATATATTTT. This translates into CASSSQLRGSGNTIYF.

The chain has TRBV6-1 and TRBJ2-5; 7 positions agree with TRBD2. The CDR3 sequence is 13 residues long. V gave up 10 bases and J gave up 5 bases; unmatched junction bases: 10. CDR1 and CDR2 from the germline V gene are MNHNS and SASEGT. CDR3 sequence: CATAIWEGETQYF. The CDR3 DNA follows: TGTGCCACAGCAATTTGGGAGGGCGAGACCCAGTACTTC.

On this clonotype itself: Since a much larger clone is just one base distant, this may be a read error. The chain links TRBV19 to TRBJ2-7; a weak D match, TRBD1 (6 bases). This CDR3 spans 14 amino acids. Germline loops: CDR1 LNHDA, CDR2 SQIVND (reference sequence). This chain's CDR3 is CASSSQDRVYELYF. CDR3 DNA: TGTGCCAGTAGTAGTCAGGACAGAGTTTACGAGCTGTACTTC.

This clonotype was detected many times. The chain combines TRBV12-3 or TRBV12-4 with TRBJ2-7; D not resolved. Trimming stripped 6 bases from V and 0 bases from J, with 9 bases between. This CDR3 is built from 13 residues. The CDR3 DNA reads as TGTGCCAGCAGCAAGGGTAGCTCCTACGAGCAGTACTTC. The encoded protein is CASSKGSSYEQYF.

This clonotype has a count of ten or more. The chain is built from TRBV27 and TRBJ1-2, with D hard to call. V lost 0 bases to trimming and J lost 7 bases, with 15 bases between them. CDR3 length: 15 residues. Germline V gene sequence: CDR1 MNHEY, CDR2 SMNVEV (reference sequence). The CDR3 region has the DNA TGTGCCAGCAGTTTATCCGGGATAGACCTTATTGGCTACACCTTC. Translation: CASSLSGIDLIGYTF.

This clonotype was recorded at least ten times. The chain uses TRBV28 and TRBJ1-2, with D tentatively TRBD1 (5 bases). The CDR3 totals 12 residues. Per germline, CDR1 MDHEN and CDR2 SYDVKM. Trimming shortened V by 6 bases and J by 3 bases, and 8 bases separated the two germline ends. The CDR3 coding sequence is TGTGCCAGCAGCCAAGGGGACTATGGCTACACCTTC. It encodes CASSQGDYGYTF.

This clonotype appeared a few times. The chain carries TRBV19 and TRBJ1-5; TRBD1 aligns across 8 bases. Trimming at V came to 5 bases and at J to 9 bases, leaving 3 bases not matched to a gene. Per germline, CDR1 LNHDA and CDR2 SQIVND (reference sequence). This CDR3 is built from 12 residues. CDR3 in DNA: TGTGCCAGTAGTGGACAGGGACGGCCCCAGCATTTT. This codes for CASSGQGRPQHF.

The chain combines TRBV7-6 with TRBJ2-7; 10 nucleotides line up with TRBD1. V shed 5 bases and J 6 bases; nucleotides not matched to a gene: 7. The CDR3 consists of 14 residues. Germline CDR1 SGHVS, CDR2 FNYEAQ. In DNA, the CDR3 is TGTGCCAGCAGCCCCGGGACAGGGGTGCGCGAGCAGTACTTC. It is translated as CASSPGTGVREQYF.

This clonotype was counted ten times or more. V gene TRBV12-3 or TRBV12-4 combines with J gene TRBJ1-1; D is uncertain. This CDR3 has 15 amino acids. The V and J ends lost 1 base and 1 base respectively, with 10 bases between them. For the CDR3, the DNA is TGTGCCAGCAGTTTAGGTGACACGCGGAACACTGAAGCTTTCTTT. Translating gives CASSLGDTRNTEAFF.

The chain employs TRBV19 and TRBJ1-5, with D hard to call. CDR3 length equals 13 residues. The V gene's germline CDR1 is LNHDA and CDR2 SQIVND (reference sequence). V was clipped by 3 bases and J by 4 bases, with 7 bases between them. CDR3 in DNA: TGTGCCAGTAGTATGTCCAATAATCAGCCCCAGCATTTT. It yields the protein CASSMSNNQPQHF.

This clonotype was observed many times. The chain recombines TRBV13 with TRBJ1-2; unclear D gene. V lost 5 bases and J lost 4, with 17 bases in between. Germline assignment: CDR1 PRHDT and CDR2 FYEKMQ (reference sequence). This CDR3 contains 15 residues. The CDR3 nucleotides are TGTGCCAGCAGCCTCAGTATTGACCGATCCTATGGCTACACCTTC. Translating gives CASSLSIDRSYGYTF.

This clonotype was detected many times. J is TRBJ1-5 and V is TRBV24-1, with a weak D call TRBD1 (6 bases). V shed 6 bases and J shed 9 bases, with 17 bases lying between them. Germline CDR1 is KGHDR and CDR2 is SFDVKD. This CDR3 has 14 amino acids. CDR3 in amino acids: CATSNTGNWWPQHF. CDR3 nucleotides: TGTGCCACCAGTAATACAGGGAACTGGTGGCCCCAGCATTTT.

In its sample, this clonotype was seen many times. This chain's CDR3 is CASSLIGSPYEQYF. In nucleotides, the CDR3 is TGTGCCAGCAGCTTAATAGGCAGCCCCTACGAGCAGTACTTC. This chain connects TRBV11-2 to TRBJ2-7; no reliable D call. The length of the CDR3 is 14 residues. Germline V gives CDR1 SGHAT, CDR2 FQNNGV. The V and J ends lost 2 bases and 2 bases respectively, with 10 bases between them. Filled out from reference TRBV11-2 and TRBJ2-7, the complete variable domain reads EAGVAQSPRYKIIEKRQSVAFWCNPISGHATLYWYQQILGQGPKLLIQFQNNGVVDDSQLPKDRFSAERLKGVDSTLKIQPAKLEDSAVYLCASSLIGSPYEQYFGPGTRLTVT.

There are a few counts of this clonotype. The chain joins TRBV7-9 to TRBJ1-2, with 10 bases that match TRBD1. The V and J ends lost 4 bases and 7 bases, in that order; junction bases with no gene match: 3. The germline CDR1 and CDR2 sequences are SEHNR and FQNEAQ (reference sequence). This CDR3 has 13 residues. CDR3 bases: TGTGCCAGCAGCTCCTGGACAGGGGGTGGCTACACCTTC. This encodes CASSSWTGGGYTF.

This sequence joins TRBV28 and TRBJ1-2, with 7 bases identical to TRBD1. Looked up from germline, CDR1 is MDHEN and CDR2 is SYDVKM. The CDR3 has 15 amino acids. Trimming removed 4 bases from V and 1 base from J; junction bases left unmatched: 6. The CDR3 sequence: CASSSGQSFNYGYTF. CDR3 DNA: TGTGCCAGCAGTTCGGGACAGTCGTTTAACTATGGCTACACCTTC.

The chain uses TRBV19 and TRBJ1-1, with 7 bases fitting TRBD1. This CDR3 contains 13 residues. With 2 bases clipped from V and 5 bases from J, the junction kept 2 bases outside the gene matches. Germline V gives CDR1 LNHDA, CDR2 SQIVND (reference sequence). CDR3 sequence: CASSINRGTEAFF. CDR3 coding DNA: TGTGCCAGTAGTATAAACAGGGGAACTGAAGCTTTCTTT.

Written as DNA, the CDR3 is TGTGCCAGCAGTTCCGCGGGACAGGGGTATGGCTACACCTTC. Its translation: CASSSAGQGYGYTF. The chain combines TRBV12-3 or TRBV12-4 with TRBJ1-2, with TRBD1 identical over 10 bases. V trimming: 4 bases; J trimming: 5 bases; junction bases outside the gene matches: 4. CDR3 length equals 14 residues.

This chain uses TRBV2 with TRBJ2-7; the D gene could be TRBD1 or TRBD2 (5 bases each). Between the trimmed V and J ends, which lost 4 bases and 2 bases, there was a span of 9 bases. Germline V gene sequence: CDR1 SNHLY, CDR2 FYNNEI. This CDR3 is built from 13 residues. Written as DNA, the CDR3 is TGTGCCAGCAGTGGGGACCCTGCCTACGAGCAGTACTTC. Translated: CASSGDPAYEQYF.

Comment on this clonotype: Compared with germline, one end of the junction differs, possibly owing to a read error. The chain links TRBV5-1 to TRBJ1-1; tentatively, D is TRBD1 (5 bases). Germline CDR1 and CDR2: SGHRS and YFSETQ. The CDR3 is 12 residues long. In DNA, the CDR3 is TGCGCCAGCACCCGGGGGGAAGGTGAAGCCTTCTTT. It encodes CASTRGEGEAFF.

In its sample, this clonotype was seen many times. The V and J genes are TRBV12-3 or TRBV12-4 and TRBJ2-2; D is possibly TRBD2 (6 bases). The CDR3 contains 14 residues. V was pared by 7 bases and J by 6 bases, with 15 bases between. The CDR3: CASTITPGAGELFF. In DNA, the CDR3 is TGTGCCAGCACCATCACCCCGGGGGCCGGGGAGCTGTTTTTT.

This clonotype was recorded many times. The chain is built from TRBV29-1 and TRBJ1-1; no definite D call. Trimming took 2 bases from V and 8 from J, leaving 6 bases between them. Germline CDR1 and CDR2: SQVTM and ANQGSEA. The CDR3 loop spans 10 amino acids. CDR3 sequence: CSVERGEAFF. In DNA form, the CDR3 reads TGCAGCGTTGAAAGAGGGGAAGCTTTCTTT.

This clonotype was recorded many times. The chain links TRBV27 to TRBJ1-6; D unresolved. Germline CDR1 is MNHEY and CDR2 is SMNVEV (reference sequence). The V gene lost 5 bases and the J gene lost 7 bases, with 12 bases spanning the gap. The CDR3 runs to 14 residues. In DNA, the CDR3 is TGTGCCAGCAGTCTGGGCCTCGGAAATTCACCCCTCCACTTT. Encoded protein: CASSLGLGNSPLHF.

This clonotype was counted between two and nine times. The germline gene is not matched at one end of the junction; a read error may be the cause. The chain recombines TRBV11-2 with TRBJ1-1; no firm D call. Germline CDR1 and CDR2: SGHAT and FQNNGV. This CDR3 region has 12 residues. The CDR3 region has the DNA TGTGCCAGCAGCTCCTCGGGCACTGAAGCTTGCTTT. It codes for CASSSSGTEACF.

Many counts were recorded for this clonotype. The chain employs TRBV28 and TRBJ1-1; a weak D match, TRBD1 (5 bases). V lost 2 bases and J 6 bases, leaving 13 bases between the germline ends. Germline CDR1 reads MDHEN; CDR2 reads SYDVKM. The CDR3 runs to 14 residues. Here the CDR3 DNA reads TGTGCCAGCAGTTTAGGAGGGGATCCCCCTGAAGCTTTCTTT. Translating gives CASSLGGDPPEAFF.

This clonotype was counted at least ten times. The V gene is TRBV24-1, the J gene TRBJ1-5, with unresolved D. V lost 5 bases, J lost 5 bases, and 12 bases lay in between. The CDR3 has 14 residues. Per germline, CDR1 KGHDR and CDR2 SFDVKD. The CDR3 nucleotides read TGTGCCACCAGTGGTAGACACCTAGATCAGCCCCAGCATTTT. Its translation is CATSGRHLDQPQHF.

The V gene is TRBV19, the J gene TRBJ1-1; tentatively, D is TRBD1 (5 bases). Germline CDR1 LNHDA, CDR2 SQIVND (reference sequence). The CDR3 loop spans 13 amino acids. V lost 3 bases to trimming and J lost 6 bases, with 11 bases between them. The CDR3 region is CASSMIFRAEAFF. The DNA for the CDR3 is TGTGCCAGTAGTATGATTTTCAGGGCTGAAGCTTTCTTT.